The sample holds many counts of the clone carrying this TCR beta chain. Its antigen is undetermined. The data derive from a study of T cells in Graves' hyperthyroidism and ophthalmopathy. Overall study findings and caveats: Most thyroid clonotypes with frequency above 0.001 were detected in blood.

RNA transcripts were the template for amplifying TCR beta CDR3 regions. The TCR CDR3 first-round RT-PCR relied on the HTBI primer set. Each CDR3 protein gets one entry after TCRdb re-called the multiplex PCR reads with MiXCR. The table has roughly 330,000 distinct CDR3 sequences, roughly 17% seen once. Patients counted as stable if ophthalmopathy did not develop within 18 months. Hyperthyroidism, newly diagnosed and lasting under 2 months, affected patients aged 18 to 65. CDR3 length equals 15 residues. V lost 5 bases, J lost 0 bases, and 14 bases lay in between. Germline assignment: CDR1 DFQATT and CDR2 SNEGSKA (reference sequence).

The V call is TRBV20-1, the J call TRBJ1-3; D gene uncertain. The TCR originated in a young man with Graves' hyperthyroidism. Material for sequencing was blood. CDR3 DNA: TGCAGTGCTCTCGGAACTGGTCGCTCTGGAAACACCATATATTTT. Translated, it gives CSALGTGRSGNTIYF.